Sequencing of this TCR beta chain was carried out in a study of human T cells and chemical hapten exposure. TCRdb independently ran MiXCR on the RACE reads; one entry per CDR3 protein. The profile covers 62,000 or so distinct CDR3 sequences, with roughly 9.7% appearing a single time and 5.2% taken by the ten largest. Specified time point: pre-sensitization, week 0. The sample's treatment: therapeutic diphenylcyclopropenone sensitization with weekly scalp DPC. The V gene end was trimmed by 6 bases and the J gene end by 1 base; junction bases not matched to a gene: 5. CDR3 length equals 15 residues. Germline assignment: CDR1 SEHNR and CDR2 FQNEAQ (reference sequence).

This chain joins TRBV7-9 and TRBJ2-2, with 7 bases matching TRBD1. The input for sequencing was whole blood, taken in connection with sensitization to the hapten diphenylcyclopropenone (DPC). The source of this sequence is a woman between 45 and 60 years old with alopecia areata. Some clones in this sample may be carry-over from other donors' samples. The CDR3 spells CASSSRDRNTGELFF. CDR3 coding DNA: TGTGCCAGCAGTTCCCGGGACAGGAACACCGGGGAGCTGTTTTTT.